This T cell receptor beta chain was sequenced in a study of memory CD4+ T cells and cytomegalovirus serostatus. The sort gate was single viable CD3+CD4+CD8-CD45RO+ cells for memory CD4+ T cells. Trimming left V 0 bases short and J 7 bases short, with 4 bases between. The CDR3 is 11 residues long. Per the germline V gene, CDR1 is SGHRS and CDR2 is YFSETQ. Data came from immunoSEQ multiplex PCR; TCRdb stores just in-frame clones and leaves some out. Of some 54,000 clones listed, around four fifths are singletons. Sequencing was performed on memory CD4+ T cells from blood. The sequence was collected from an adult in good health and CMV-seropositive. V gene TRBV5-1 combines with J gene TRBJ1-1; D not resolved. The CDR3 is CASSLESEAFF. CDR3 nucleotides: TGCGCCAGCAGCTTGGAGAGTGAAGCTTTCTTT. Full variable domain (rest looked up from reference TRBV5-1 and TRBJ1-1): KAGVTQTPRYLIKTRGQQVTLSCSPISGHRSVSWYQQTPGQGLQFLFEYFSETQRNKGNFPGRFSGRQFSNSRSEMNVSTLELGDSALYLCASSLESEAFFGQGTRLTVV.